Sequencing of this TCR beta chain was carried out in a study of post-analysis software for immune sequencing data. Study-wide context: Relapsing-remitting, secondary progressive and progressive-relapsing forms made up the multiple sclerosis disease courses. General study findings and limits: Controls significantly exceeded multiple sclerosis patients in normalized Chao1 diversity. Four to six TRBV segments (TRBV5-6, TRBV5-1 and TRBV20-1 among them) occurred more frequently in patients than in controls.

The CDR3 spans 12 residues. Germline CDR1 LGHDT, CDR2 YNNKEL (reference sequence). V was cut by 3 bases and J by 12 bases, with 12 bases left in between. This clonotype was recorded a few times. What it recognizes is unknown. cDNA libraries for TCR beta contained unique molecular identifiers. Each CDR3 protein gets one entry after TCRdb re-called the PCR reads with MiXCR. The profile shows hundreds of thousands of distinct CDR3 sequences, 55% to 60% of them singletons. The sample consisted of blood. The rearrangement links TRBV3-1 to TRBJ2-1; maybe TRBD1 (5 bases). This TCR was sampled from a girl aged 2 to 9 with multiple sclerosis. For the CDR3, the DNA is TGTGCCAGCAGCCACCCCCAACAGGTGCAGTTCTTC. This translates into CASSHPQQVQFF.